This T cell receptor beta chain was observed in a study of blood T cell repertoires in COVID-19. The wider study: Nucleic acid was either cDNA or gDNA, and it came from T cells, B-cell-depleted T cells, or PBMCs.

Assay: immunoSEQ multiplex PCR; the TCRdb copy retains only in-frame clones and omits some. Here the sample spans roughly 300,000 clones, around 90% being singletons. Per the germline V gene, CDR1 is LGHNT and CDR2 is FRNRAP. The CDR3 length is 13 residues. V lost 1 base, J lost 4 bases, and 7 bases lay in between. The source material was peripheral blood. This sequence was found in a man aged 18 to 35 with active or convalescent COVID-19. The chain employs TRBV12-5 and TRBJ1-2; D not certain. CDR3 protein: CASGLARFYGYTF. CDR3 sequence (DNA): TGTGCTAGTGGTTTGGCCCGGTTCTATGGCTACACCTTC. Full variable domain (rest looked up from reference TRBV12-5 and TRBJ1-2): DARVTQTPRHKVTEMGQEVTMRCQPILGHNTVFWYRQTMMQGLELLAYFRNRAPLDDSGMPKDRFSAEMPDATLATLKIQPSEPRDSAVYFCASGLARFYGYTFGSGTRLTVV.